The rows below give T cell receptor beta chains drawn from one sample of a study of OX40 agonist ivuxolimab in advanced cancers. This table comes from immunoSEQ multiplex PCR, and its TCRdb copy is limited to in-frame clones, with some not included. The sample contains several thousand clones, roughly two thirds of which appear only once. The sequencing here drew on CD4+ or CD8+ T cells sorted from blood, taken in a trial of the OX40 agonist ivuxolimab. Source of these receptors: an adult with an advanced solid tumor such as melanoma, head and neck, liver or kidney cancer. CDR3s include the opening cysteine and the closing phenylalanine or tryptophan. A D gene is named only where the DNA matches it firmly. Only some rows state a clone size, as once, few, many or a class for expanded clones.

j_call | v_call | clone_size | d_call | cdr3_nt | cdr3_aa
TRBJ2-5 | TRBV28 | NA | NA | TGTGCCAGCGTAAGTTGGACAGAGAACCAAGAGACCCAGTACTTC | CASVSWTENQETQYF
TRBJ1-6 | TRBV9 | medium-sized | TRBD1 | TGTGCCAGCAGCGCCGGACAGGGGGCGTTGGATAATTCACCCCTCCACTTT | CASSAGQGALDNSPLHF
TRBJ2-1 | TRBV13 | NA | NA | TGTGCCAGCAGCTTAGAGAGCGGGCCCCGCTTCTTC | CASSLESGPRFF
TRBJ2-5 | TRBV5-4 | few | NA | TGTGCCAGCAGCTGGCACGGGCCGCAAGAGACCCAGTACTTC | CASSWHGPQETQYF
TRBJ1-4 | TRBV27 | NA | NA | TGTGCCAGCAGTTACGAAGGGGCAACTAATGAAAAACTGTTTTTT | CASSYEGATNEKLFF
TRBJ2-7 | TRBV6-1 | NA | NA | TGTGCCAGCTCCCAAGACTTAGACTACGAGCAGTACTTC | CASSQDLDYEQYF
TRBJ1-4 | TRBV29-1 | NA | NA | TGCAGCGTGACCTCGGGGAATTCTAATGAAAAACTGTTTTTT | CSVTSGNSNEKLFF
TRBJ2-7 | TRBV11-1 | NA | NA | TGTGCCAGCAGCTTAGAAGGCAGCTACGAGCAGTACTTC | CASSLEGSYEQYF
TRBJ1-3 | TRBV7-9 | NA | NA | TGTGCCAGCAGCCCGAAAGGAAACACCATATATTTT | CASSPKGNTIYF
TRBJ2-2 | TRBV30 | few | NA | TGTGCCTGGACTCTCGGGGGGCCCACCGGGGAGCTGTTTTTT | CAWTLGGPTGELFF
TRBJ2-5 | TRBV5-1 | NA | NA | TGCGCCAGCAGCTTTTATGGGGGTGGCCAAGAGACCCAGTACTTC | CASSFYGGGQETQYF
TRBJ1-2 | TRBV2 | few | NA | TGTGCCATCCCGGACGGGACGGCTGGCTACACCTTC | CAIPDGTAGYTF
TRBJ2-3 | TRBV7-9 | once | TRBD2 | TGTGCCAGCAGCTTAGCAGCGGGGTCAGATACGCAGTATTTT | CASSLAAGSDTQYF
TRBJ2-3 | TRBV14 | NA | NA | TGTGCCAGCAGCCTCCCCAGCGGGGATACGCAGTATTTT | CASSLPSGDTQYF
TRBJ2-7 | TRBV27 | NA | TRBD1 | TGTGCCAGCAGTATCCGAGGGACAGGACACGAGCAGTACTTC | CASSIRGTGHEQYF
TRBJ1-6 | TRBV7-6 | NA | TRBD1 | TGTGCCAGCAGCTTAGGACAGGGACCGGCACCCCTCCACTTT | CASSLGQGPAPLHF
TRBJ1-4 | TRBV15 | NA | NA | TGTGCCACCACGGACAGACAGAATGAAAAACTGTTTTTT | CATTDRQNEKLFF
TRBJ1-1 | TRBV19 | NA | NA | TGTGCCAGTAGTCCAGGTGTGAGCGAAGCTTTCTTT | CASSPGVSEAFF
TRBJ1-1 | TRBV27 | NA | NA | TGTGCCAGCAGTTTAGAGGGGAGGAGGACTGAAGCTTTCTTT | CASSLEGRRTEAFF
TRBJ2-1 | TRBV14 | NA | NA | TGTGCCAGCAGGGGGGACACGTGGCTCGGTGAGCAGTTCTTC | CASRGDTWLGEQFF
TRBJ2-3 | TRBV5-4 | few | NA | TGTGCCAGCAGCCCAGACAGCAACACAGATACGCAGTATTTT | CASSPDSNTDTQYF
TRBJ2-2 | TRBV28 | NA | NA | TGTGCCAGCAGTTTCACCGGGAGCATGGGGGAGCTGTTTTTT | CASSFTGSMGELFF
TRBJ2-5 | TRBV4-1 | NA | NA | TGCGCCAGCAGCCAAGTTTTAGGGGACGGAGAGACCCAGTACTTC | CASSQVLGDGETQYF
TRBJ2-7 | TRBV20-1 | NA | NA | TGCAGTGCTAGATTAGACGAGCAGTACTTC | CSARLDEQYF
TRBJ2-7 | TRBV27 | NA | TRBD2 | TGTGCCAGCAGTTTTGCTAGCGGGTCCTCCTACGAGCAGTACTTC | CASSFASGSSYEQYF
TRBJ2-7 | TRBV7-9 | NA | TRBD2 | TGTGCCAGCAGCTTACTAGCGGGGAGCTCCGGCGAGCAGTACTTC | CASSLLAGSSGEQYF
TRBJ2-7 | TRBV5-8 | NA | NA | TGTGCCAGCAGCTTGTGGAGTGAGCAGTACTTC | CASSLWSEQYF
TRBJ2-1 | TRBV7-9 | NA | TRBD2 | TGTGCCAGCAGCGACCGGGACTATTTAGGCGGTGAGCAGTTCTTC | CASSDRDYLGGEQFF
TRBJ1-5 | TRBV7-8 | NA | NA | TGTGCCAGCAGCTTAGGAATCAGCCAGCCCCAGCATTTT | CASSLGISQPQHF
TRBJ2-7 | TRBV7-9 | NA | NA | TGTGCCAGCAGCCTAGACGGGAGCTCCTACGAGCAGTACTTC | CASSLDGSSYEQYF
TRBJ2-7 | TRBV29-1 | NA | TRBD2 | TGCAGCGCCTCGGGACTAGCGGGGTCCTACGAGCAGTACTTC | CSASGLAGSYEQYF
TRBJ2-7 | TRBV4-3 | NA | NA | TGCGCCAGCAGCCCGGACACCGTTAATCCACCCTACGAGCAGTACTTC | CASSPDTVNPPYEQYF
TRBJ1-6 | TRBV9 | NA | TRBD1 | TGTGCCAGCAGCCCCAGGGGGCCTCGACAGGGCCGATACCAGAATTCACCCCTCCACTTT | CASSPRGPRQGRYQNSPLHF
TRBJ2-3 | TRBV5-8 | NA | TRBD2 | TGTGCCAGCAGCCTCTCCCGCGAGCGGGAGGGCCTGGGGGATACGCAGTATTTT | CASSLSREREGLGDTQYF
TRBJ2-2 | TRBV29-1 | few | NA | TGCAGCGGAAGTCGGGGATGGACCGGGGAGCTGTTTTTT | CSGSRGWTGELFF